The clone carrying this T cell receptor (beta chain) was detected a few times. What it binds is unknown. Via MiXCR, TCRdb re-called the RT-PCR reads, giving one row per CDR3 protein. The data show almost 250,000 distinct CDR3 sequences, approximately 12% seen once. This CDR3 contains 14 residues. CDR1 is KGHDR and CDR2 is SFDVKD in the germline V gene. J was trimmed by 4 bases and V by 7 bases; bases with no gene match: 3. This specimen comes from a study of response to subunit inactivated influenza vaccine. Study results and caveats: The authors suggested that few new T cells are recruited per seasonal influenza vaccination.

The input for sequencing was non-naive T cells sorted from PBMCs, taken around two weeks before vaccination. The chain couples TRBV24-1 to TRBJ2-1; TRBD2 matches 10 bases. The receptor was derived from a man aged 45-65 years who received an inactivated influenza vaccine. Here the CDR3 reads CATSLSGRYNEQFF. CDR3 nucleotide sequence: TGTGCCACCAGCCTTAGCGGGAGGTACAATGAGCAGTTCTTC.